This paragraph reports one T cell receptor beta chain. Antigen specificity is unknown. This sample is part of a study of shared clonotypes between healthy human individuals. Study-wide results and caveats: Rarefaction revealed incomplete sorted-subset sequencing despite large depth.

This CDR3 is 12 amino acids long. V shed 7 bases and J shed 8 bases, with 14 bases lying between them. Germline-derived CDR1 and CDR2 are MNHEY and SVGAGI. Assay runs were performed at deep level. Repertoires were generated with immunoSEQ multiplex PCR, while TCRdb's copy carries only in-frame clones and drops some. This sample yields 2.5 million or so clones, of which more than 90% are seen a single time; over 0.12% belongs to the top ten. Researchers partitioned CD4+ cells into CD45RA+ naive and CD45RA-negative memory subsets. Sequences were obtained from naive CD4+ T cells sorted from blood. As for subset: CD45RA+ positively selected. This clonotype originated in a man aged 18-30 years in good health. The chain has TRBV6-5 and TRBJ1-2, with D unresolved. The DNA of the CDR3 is TGTGCCAGCACTTCCCCCCCGGGAGGCTACACCTTC. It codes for CASTSPPGGYTF.